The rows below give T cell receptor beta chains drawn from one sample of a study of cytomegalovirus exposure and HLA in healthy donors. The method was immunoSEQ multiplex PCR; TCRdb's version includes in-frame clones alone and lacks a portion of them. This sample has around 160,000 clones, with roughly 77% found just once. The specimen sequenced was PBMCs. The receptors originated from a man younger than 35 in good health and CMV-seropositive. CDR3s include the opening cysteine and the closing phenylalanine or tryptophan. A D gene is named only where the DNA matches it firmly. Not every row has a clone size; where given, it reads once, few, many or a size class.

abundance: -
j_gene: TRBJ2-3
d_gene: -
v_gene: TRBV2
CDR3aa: CASSEVGAGLITDTQYF
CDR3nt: TGTGCCAGCAGTGAGGTGGGAGCGGGCCTTATCACAGATACGCAGTATTTT

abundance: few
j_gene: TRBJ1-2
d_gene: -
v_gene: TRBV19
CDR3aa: CASSTASPQGPYGYTF
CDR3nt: TGTGCCAGTAGTACCGCCTCGCCACAGGGCCCCTATGGCTACACCTTC

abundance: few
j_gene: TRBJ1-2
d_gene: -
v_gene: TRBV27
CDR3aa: CASSYNAGSGGYTF
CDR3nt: TGTGCCAGCAGTTACAATGCGGGCTCGGGAGGCTACACCTTC

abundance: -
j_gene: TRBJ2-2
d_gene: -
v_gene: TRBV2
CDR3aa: CASSGDTGELFF
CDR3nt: TGTGCCAGCAGTGGCGACACCGGGGAGCTGTTTTTT

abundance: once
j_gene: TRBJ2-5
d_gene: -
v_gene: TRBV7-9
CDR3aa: CASIRSASLETQYF
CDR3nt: TGTGCCAGCATTCGTAGCGCATCATTGGAAACCCAGTACTTC

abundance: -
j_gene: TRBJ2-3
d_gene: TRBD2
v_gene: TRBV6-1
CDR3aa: CASSARLAGYEDTQYF
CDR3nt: TGTGCCAGCAGTGCCAGACTAGCGGGATATGAAGATACGCAGTATTTT

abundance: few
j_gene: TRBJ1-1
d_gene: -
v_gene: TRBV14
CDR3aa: CASSQVGGFTEAFF
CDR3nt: TGTGCCAGCAGCCAAGTAGGGGGATTCACTGAAGCTTTCTTT

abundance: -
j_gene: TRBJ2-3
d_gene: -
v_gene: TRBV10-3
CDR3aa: CAISETGSPLDTQYF
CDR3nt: TGTGCCATCAGTGAAACGGGTAGTCCTTTAGATACGCAGTATTTT

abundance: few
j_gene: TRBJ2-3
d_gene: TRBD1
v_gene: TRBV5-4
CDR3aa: CASSRDRGSDTQYF
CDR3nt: TGTGCCAGCAGTCGGGACAGGGGTTCAGATACGCAGTATTTT

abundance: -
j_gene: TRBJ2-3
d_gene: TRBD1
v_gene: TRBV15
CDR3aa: CATSRRPQGDTQYF
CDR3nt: TGTGCCACCAGCAGAAGACCACAGGGGGATACGCAGTATTTT

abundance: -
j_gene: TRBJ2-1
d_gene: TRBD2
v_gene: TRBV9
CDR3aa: CASSALAGGYNEQFF
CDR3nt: TGTGCCAGCAGCGCCTTAGCGGGGGGATACAATGAGCAGTTCTTC